This record looks at one TCR beta chain sequence and its context. Its cognate antigen is unknown. J was trimmed by 1 base and V by 6 bases; bases with no gene match: 6. Germline V CDR1 and CDR2: LGHNA, YNFKEQ. The CDR3 is 15 residues long. This specimen comes from a study of human T cells and chemical hapten exposure. About the study: The patients were mostly female; they had alopecia areata, totalis or universalis.

As for time point: patch test 3, about 24 weeks after DPC sensitization. Treatment given: therapeutic diphenylcyclopropenone sensitization with weekly scalp DPC. Unfractionated whole blood served as the source for total RNA extraction. Broader study findings: More PT1 expanded TCRs went with higher patch test scores.

TCRdb recomputed calls from the RACE reads with MiXCR, one row per CDR3 protein. The table records about 160,000 distinct CDR3 sequences, 25% to 35% of them present only once. Sequenced material: whole blood, taken in connection with sensitization to the hapten diphenylcyclopropenone (DPC). The rearrangement uses TRBV4-2 and TRBJ2-3; 8 bases map to TRBD2. The source is a woman aged 18-29 years with alopecia areata. Some clones in this sample may be carry-over from other donors' samples. The DNA for the CDR3 is TGTGCCAGCAGTCCTGAAGCGGGGGGCACAGATACGCAGTATTTT. Its translation: CASSPEAGGTDTQYF.